This paragraph covers one TCR beta chain sequence. This sample is drawn from a study of blood T cell repertoires in COVID-19. Across the whole study: The United States, Italy and Spain provided the acute and convalescent COVID-19 samples. Sources were T cells, B-cell-depleted T cells, or PBMCs; the material itself was cDNA or gDNA.

With V trimmed by 5 bases and J by 8 bases, 2 bases remained unmatched. The CDR3 loop spans 11 amino acids. The method was immunoSEQ multiplex PCR; TCRdb's version includes in-frame clones alone and lacks a portion of them. The sample carries about 120,000 clones, around three quarters recorded once. The sample was peripheral blood. The sequence derives from a man aged 40-49 years with active or convalescent COVID-19. This chain joins TRBV12-3 or TRBV12-4 and TRBJ1-1, with 7 bases fitting TRBD1. The CDR3 nucleotides are TGTGCCAGCAGTCGACAGGGAGAAGCTTTCTTT. Its protein product is CASSRQGEAFF.